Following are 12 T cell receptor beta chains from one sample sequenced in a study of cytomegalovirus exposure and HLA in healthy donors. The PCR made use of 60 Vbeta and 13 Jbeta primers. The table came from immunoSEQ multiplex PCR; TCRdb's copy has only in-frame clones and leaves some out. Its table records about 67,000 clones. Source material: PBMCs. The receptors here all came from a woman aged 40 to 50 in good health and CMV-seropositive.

The DNA of the CDR3 is TGTGCCAGCAGAGGCCTCCTGGGGGGTTACAATGAGCAGTTCTTC. Translating gives CASRGLLGGYNEQFF. This chain uses TRBV11-1 with TRBJ2-1; D might be TRBD2 (6 bases). V lost 6 bases, J lost 4 bases, and 16 bases lay in between. Germline CDR1 reads SGHAT; CDR2 reads FQDESV (reference sequence). The CDR3 contains 15 residues.

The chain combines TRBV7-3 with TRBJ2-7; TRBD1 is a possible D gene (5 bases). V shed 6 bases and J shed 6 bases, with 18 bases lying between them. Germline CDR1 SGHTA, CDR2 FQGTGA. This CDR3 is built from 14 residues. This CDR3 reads CASSSGHQSTEQYF. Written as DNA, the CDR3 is TGTGCCAGCAGTTCCGGACACCAGTCTACCGAGCAGTACTTC.

CDR3 residues: CASSELQGTDTQYF. CDR3 DNA: TGTGCCAGCAGTGAATTGCAGGGCACAGATACGCAGTATTTT. This chain joins TRBV25-1 and TRBJ2-3; D is unclear. CDR1 MGHDK and CDR2 SYGVNS come from the germline V gene. There are 14 residues in the CDR3. Trimming stripped 1 base from V and 1 base from J, with 6 bases between.

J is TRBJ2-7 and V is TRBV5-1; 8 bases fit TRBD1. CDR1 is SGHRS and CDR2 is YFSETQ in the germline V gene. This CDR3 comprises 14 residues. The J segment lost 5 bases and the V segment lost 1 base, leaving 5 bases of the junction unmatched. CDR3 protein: CASSLPTGAHEQYF. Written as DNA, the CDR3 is TGCGCCAGCAGCTTGCCGACAGGGGCCCACGAGCAGTACTTC.

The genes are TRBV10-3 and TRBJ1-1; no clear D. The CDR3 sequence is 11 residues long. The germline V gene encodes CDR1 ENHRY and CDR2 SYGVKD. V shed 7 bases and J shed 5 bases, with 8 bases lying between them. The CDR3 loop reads CAIIRETEAFF. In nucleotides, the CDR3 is TGTGCCATCATCCGCGAGACTGAAGCTTTCTTT.

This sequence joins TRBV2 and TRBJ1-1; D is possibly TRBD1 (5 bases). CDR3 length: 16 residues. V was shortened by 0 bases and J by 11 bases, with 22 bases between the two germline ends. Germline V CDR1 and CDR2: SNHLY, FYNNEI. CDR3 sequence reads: CASSEAALVLGLRAFF. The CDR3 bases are TGTGCCAGCAGTGAAGCCGCCCTCGTGTTGGGACTGAGGGCTTTCTTT.

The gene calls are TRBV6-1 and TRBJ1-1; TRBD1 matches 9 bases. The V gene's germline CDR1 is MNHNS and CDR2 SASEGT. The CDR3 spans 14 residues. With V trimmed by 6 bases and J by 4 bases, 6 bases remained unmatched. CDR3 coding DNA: TGTGCCAGCAGCACGAGGACAGGGGTCACTGAAGCTTTCTTT. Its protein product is CASSTRTGVTEAFF.

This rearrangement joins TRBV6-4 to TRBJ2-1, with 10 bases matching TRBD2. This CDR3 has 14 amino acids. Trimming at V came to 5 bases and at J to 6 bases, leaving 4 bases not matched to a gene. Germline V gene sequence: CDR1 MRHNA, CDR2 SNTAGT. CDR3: CASSSGGDSNEQFF. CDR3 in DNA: TGTGCCAGCAGTAGCGGGGGGGACAGCAATGAGCAGTTCTTC.

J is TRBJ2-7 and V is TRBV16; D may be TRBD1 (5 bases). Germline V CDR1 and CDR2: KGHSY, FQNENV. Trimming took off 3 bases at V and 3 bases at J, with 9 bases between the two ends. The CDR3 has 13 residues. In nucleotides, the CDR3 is TGTGCCAGCAGCCAGGACACCTACTACGAGCAGTACTTC. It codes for CASSQDTYYEQYF.

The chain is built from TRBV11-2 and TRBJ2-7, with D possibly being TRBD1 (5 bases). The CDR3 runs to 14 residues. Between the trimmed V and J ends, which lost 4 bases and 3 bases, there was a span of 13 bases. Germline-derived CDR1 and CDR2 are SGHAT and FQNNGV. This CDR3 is CASSSLTVLYEQYF. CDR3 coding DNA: TGTGCCAGCAGCTCCTTGACAGTCCTCTACGAGCAGTACTTC.

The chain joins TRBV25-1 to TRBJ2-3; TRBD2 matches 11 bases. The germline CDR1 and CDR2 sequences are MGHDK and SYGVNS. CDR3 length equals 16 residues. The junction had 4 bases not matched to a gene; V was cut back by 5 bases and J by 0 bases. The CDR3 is CASSPRLAGSTDTQYF. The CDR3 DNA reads TGTGCCAGCAGTCCTCGACTAGCGGGGAGCACAGATACGCAGTATTTT.

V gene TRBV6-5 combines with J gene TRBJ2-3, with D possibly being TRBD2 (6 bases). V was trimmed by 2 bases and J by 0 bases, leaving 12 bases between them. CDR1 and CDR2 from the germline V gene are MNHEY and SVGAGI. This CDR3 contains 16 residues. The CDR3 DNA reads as TGTGCCAGCAGTTACAATTCAGGGACTAGCACAGATACGCAGTATTTT. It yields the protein CASSYNSGTSTDTQYF.